This is a list of T cell receptor beta chains from one sample in a study of blood T cell repertoires in COVID-19. Assay used: immunoSEQ multiplex PCR; TCRdb lists only in-frame clones, some missing. The sample consists of about 140,000 clones, about 88% of them appearing once. What was sequenced was peripheral blood. All receptors derive from a man in his fifties or sixties with active or convalescent COVID-19. Each CDR3 is given with its conserved first and last residue. A D gene is named only where the DNA matches it firmly. Not all rows give a size; the values are once, few, many and, for expanded clones, a class.

CDR3nt	CDR3aa	abundance	v_gene	j_gene	d_gene
TGTGCCAGCAGTTCCATGGGGACAGGGAAAAACTATGGCTACACCTTC	CASSSMGTGKNYGYTF	once	TRBV28	TRBJ1-2	TRBD1
TGTGCAAGTCGCTCACGCGGGGCGGGTGGAAAGCCCCAGCATTTT	CASRSRGAGGKPQHF	.	TRBV12-2	TRBJ1-5	.
TGTGCCAGCAGTTTATCTTCGTCAGGGTATGGCTACACCTTC	CASSLSSSGYGYTF	.	TRBV27	TRBJ1-2	.
TGTGCCAGCAGTTCGGTGGGGCGTTACACTGAAGCTTTCTTT	CASSSVGRYTEAFF	.	TRBV6-5	TRBJ1-1	.
TGTGCCACCAGCAGGAGACAGGGGAGGTCTGGAAACACCATATATTTT	CATSRRQGRSGNTIYF	.	TRBV15	TRBJ1-3	TRBD1
TGCGCCAGCAGCTTTGGACTAGCGGGAGCCGTCAACGAGCAGTACTTC	CASSFGLAGAVNEQYF	.	TRBV5-1	TRBJ2-7	TRBD2
TGTGCCAGCAGCTACTACCTGGACAATGAGCAGTTCTTC	CASSYYLDNEQFF	.	TRBV7-2	TRBJ2-1	.
TGTGCCAGCAGTTACGGACAGGGGGCCAAAAACATTCAGTACTTC	CASSYGQGAKNIQYF	.	TRBV6-5	TRBJ2-4	TRBD1
TGTGCCAGCAGTTTGCGGGGTGTGAGCAATCAGCCCCAGCATTTT	CASSLRGVSNQPQHF	.	TRBV28	TRBJ1-5	.
TGCAGCGTTTCCGGACAGGGCGGAGAGCAGTACTTC	CSVSGQGGEQYF	.	TRBV29-1	TRBJ2-7	TRBD1
TGTGCCACCAGTGTGACTAGCGGGAAAAGCGGTGAGCAGTTCTTC	CATSVTSGKSGEQFF	.	TRBV24-1	TRBJ2-1	TRBD2
TGTGCCACCTATAGCAATCAGCCCCAGCATTTT	CATYSNQPQHF	.	TRBV27	TRBJ1-5	.
TGTGCCAGCAGCCCTACAGATTATAGCAATCAGCCCCAGCATTTT	CASSPTDYSNQPQHF	.	TRBV7-8	TRBJ1-5	.
TGTGCCAGTAGAGGAATAGCGGGGAACACCGGGGAGCTGTTTTTT	CASRGIAGNTGELFF	few	TRBV19	TRBJ2-2	TRBD2
TGCAGCTGTGACGACAGGGGGACTGAAAAACTGTTTTTT	CSCDDRGTEKLFF	.	TRBV29-1	TRBJ1-4	TRBD1
TGCGCCAGCAGCTTTAGTGGCTCCTACGAGCAGTACTTC	CASSFSGSYEQYF	.	TRBV5-1	TRBJ2-7	.
TGTGCCAGCAGCTTCCCGACAGGGGCCTCTGGAAACACCATATATTTT	CASSFPTGASGNTIYF	.	TRBV7-9	TRBJ1-3	TRBD1
TGCGCCAGCAGCCAAGATAGAGGCGGACTCAACTACAATGAGCAGTTCTTC	CASSQDRGGLNYNEQFF	once	TRBV4-1	TRBJ2-1	.
TGTGCCAGCACCCGAACAGGGGCCTATGGCTACACCTTC	CASTRTGAYGYTF	once	TRBV9	TRBJ1-2	TRBD1
TGTGCCAGCAGTTACTCGGGGAACAGCGGGAGTCAGCCCCAGCATTTT	CASSYSGNSGSQPQHF	.	TRBV6-5	TRBJ1-5	.
TGTGCCAGCAGCCTACAGGGGGCGATTAACACTGAAGCTTTCTTT	CASSLQGAINTEAFF	.	TRBV7-2	TRBJ1-1	TRBD1
TGTGCCAGCAGTGAATCTTACAGGAAAGGGGAAAAACTGTTTTTT	CASSESYRKGEKLFF	.	TRBV25-1	TRBJ1-4	.
TGCGCCAGCAGCATGACAGGGGCCCCCTCCGGGGAGCTGTTTTTT	CASSMTGAPSGELFF	.	TRBV5-1	TRBJ2-2	TRBD1
TGCGCCAGCAGCCAAGGGCCTTTTACAGCCTCCGAGCAGTACTTC	CASSQGPFTASEQYF	.	TRBV4-1	TRBJ2-7	.
TGCAGCGTTGAAGGACTAGCGGGAGGGCGACTGAGGAATGAGCAGTTCTTC	CSVEGLAGGRLRNEQFF	.	TRBV29-1	TRBJ2-1	TRBD2
TGTGCCTGGAGTGTACGGGACACCATATATTTT	CAWSVRDTIYF	.	TRBV30	TRBJ1-3	.